The T cell receptor (beta chain) described here comes from a study of cytomegalovirus exposure and HLA in healthy donors. Turning to this clone: Its antigen is as yet unknown. The sample contains more than one DNA sequence encoding this CDR3.

Study-level points and caveats: A later analysis showed that HLA-associated TCR beta chains had undergone more clonal expansion than equally common others. Approximately 18,000 TCR beta sequences were associated with HLA alleles at 0.05 false discovery rate in a later analysis.

Vbeta (60) and Jbeta (13) primers were used in the PCR. The data were produced by immunoSEQ multiplex PCR, yet TCRdb's version contains in-frame clones alone and is incomplete. Found here are about 160,000 clones, 70% to 75% of them singletons; the top ten hold 4.7%. Trimming stripped 3 bases from V and 5 bases from J, with 10 bases between. The germline gives CDR1 MNHEY, CDR2 SVGAGI. The CDR3 is 13 amino acids. The TCR originated in a man aged 18-30 years in good health and CMV-seropositive. The chain has TRBV6-5 and TRBJ2-5; weak D call: TRBD1 (6 bases). The source material was PBMCs. As DNA, the CDR3 is TGTGCCAGCAGTTATTCGAGGGGGGAGACCCAGTACTTC. It specifies CASSYSRGETQYF.